Listed below are T cell receptor beta chains from one sample, sequenced in a study of shared clonotypes between healthy human individuals. Produced via immunoSEQ multiplex PCR; TCRdb's table is partial and in-frame only. The data hold roughly 2.2 million clones, with 93% observed a single time. Material: naive CD4+ T cells from PBMCs. All receptors come from a man in his late teens or twenties in good health. Some clones in this sample may be carry-over from other donors' samples. Both conserved end residues are part of each CDR3. The order of the fields is clone size, J gene, D gene, CDR3 length, V gene, CDR3 DNA, CDR3 protein. The D gene is left open where the match is weak. Some rows have no size entry. The others give once, few or many, or a class for an expanded clone.

>-|TRBJ1-1|-|13|TRBV15
TGTGCCACCAGTAATGGCAGAAACACTGAAGCTTTCTTT
CATSNGRNTEAFF
>-|TRBJ2-7|TRBD2|15|TRBV27
TGTGCCAGCAGTTTAGAGGGCGGGAGGGCCTACGAGCAGTACTTC
CASSLEGGRAYEQYF
>-|TRBJ2-7|TRBD2|17|TRBV7-2
TGTGCCAGCAGCTTAGGACTAGCGGGAGGGCGATCCTACGAGCAGTACTTC
CASSLGLAGGRSYEQYF
>once|TRBJ2-7|-|14|TRBV28
TGTGCCAGCAGTTTATCAACAGTTCACTACGAGCAGTACTTC
CASSLSTVHYEQYF
>-|TRBJ2-3|-|14|TRBV2
TGTGCCAGCCGCCCGGATCGTGGGACAGATACGCAGTATTTT
CASRPDRGTDTQYF
>-|TRBJ2-3|-|16|TRBV4-3
TGCGCCAGCAGCCAAGATCGGGGGATCCGCACAGATACGCAGTATTTT
CASSQDRGIRTDTQYF
>-|TRBJ2-2|-|10|TRBV20-1
TGCAGTGCAAAATCCGGGGAGCTGTTTTTT
CSAKSGELFF
>-|TRBJ1-1|-|15|TRBV18
TGTGCCAGCTCACAAGTAGAGGGGGGGAACACTGAAGCTTTCTTT
CASSQVEGGNTEAFF
>once|TRBJ2-7|-|15|TRBV7-2
TGTGCCAGCAGCTTCGCGGGAGAGGGGGTCGCCGAGCAGTACTTC
CASSFAGEGVAEQYF
>-|TRBJ2-5|TRBD1|16|TRBV5-3
TGTGCCAGAAGCTTCCGGGACAGGGGAAGTGAGGAGACCCAGTACTTC
CARSFRDRGSEETQYF
>-|TRBJ2-5|TRBD2|14|TRBV5-6
TGTGCCAGCAGCTTGGCGGCGGGGGGGGAGACCCAGTACTTC
CASSLAAGGETQYF
>-|TRBJ1-1|TRBD1|16|TRBV19
TGTGCCAGTAGTATTGATTCCGGGACAGGGGGCACTGAAGCTTTCTTT
CASSIDSGTGGTEAFF
>-|TRBJ2-1|-|12|TRBV11-2
TGTGCCAGCAGCTTAGTCTTGAATGAGCAGTTCTTC
CASSLVLNEQFF
>-|TRBJ2-7|-|14|TRBV7-2
TGTGCCAGCAGCCGCCGAGGTTACTACTACGAGCAGTACTTC
CASSRRGYYYEQYF
>-|TRBJ2-3|-|13|TRBV10-3
TGTGCCATCACCCCCAGCGGAACAGATACGCAGTATTTT
CAITPSGTDTQYF
>once|TRBJ1-2|-|12|TRBV10-2
TGCGCCAGCAGTGCACCTAACTATGGCTACACCTTC
CASSAPNYGYTF
>-|TRBJ1-4|TRBD1|13|TRBV27
TGTGCCAGCAGACAAACAGGGGAGGGTAAACTGTTTTTT
CASRQTGEGKLFF
>-|TRBJ2-2|-|16|TRBV5-4
TGTGCCATCAACCCTGGACAGCAAATTAACACCGGGGAGCTGTTTTTT
CAINPGQQINTGELFF
>-|TRBJ1-2|-|15|TRBV28
TGTGCCAGCAGTCCCTCCGGGGTCCTTAACTATGGCTACACCTTC
CASSPSGVLNYGYTF
>-|TRBJ1-2|TRBD1|15|TRBV7-8
TGTGCCAGCAGCGCACGTCTACAGGGGGACTATGGCTACACCTTC
CASSARLQGDYGYTF
>-|TRBJ1-2|TRBD1|15|TRBV9
TGTGCCAGCACCCAGGGGGACAGCAATAACTATGGCTACACCTTC
CASTQGDSNNYGYTF
>-|TRBJ1-4|-|14|TRBV30
TGTGCCTGGGCTAGGCAGTCAACTAATGAAAAACTGTTTTTT
CAWARQSTNEKLFF
>-|TRBJ2-7|TRBD2|18|TRBV28
TGTGCCAGCAGATGGACCACCGGCAGTAGCGGGACCCACCTAGAGCAGTACTTC
CASRWTTGSSGTHLEQYF
>-|TRBJ2-7|-|13|TRBV29-1
TGCAGCGTTGAGAGGACAGCGCACTACGAGCAGTACTTC
CSVERTAHYEQYF
>once|TRBJ2-5|TRBD2|16|TRBV6-5
TGTGCCAGCAGTTACTCCCGTCGGGAGGGCCCAGAGACCCAGTACTTC
CASSYSRREGPETQYF
>-|TRBJ2-5|TRBD1|15|TRBV6-1
TGTGCCAGCAGTGATTTGACAGGGAAATGGGAGACCCAGTACTTC
CASSDLTGKWETQYF
>-|TRBJ2-2|-|14|TRBV28
TGTGCCAGCAGTTTATCCCGGGTCACCGGGGAGCTGTTTTTT
CASSLSRVTGELFF
>-|TRBJ2-1|-|14|TRBV6-5
TGTGCCAGCAACCGGGTCAGCTCCTACAATGAGCAGTTCTTC
CASNRVSSYNEQFF
>once|TRBJ1-1|-|16|TRBV5-1
TGCGCCAGCAGCCCCTTGGGTCCGGGGAGGAACACTGAAGCTTTCTTT
CASSPLGPGRNTEAFF
>-|TRBJ2-7|-|15|TRBV9
TGTGCCAGCAGCGTAGACGCAGAGTCGTCCTACGAGCAGTACTTC
CASSVDAESSYEQYF
>-|TRBJ2-3|TRBD1|12|TRBV25-1
TGTGCCAGCAGTGGTGGGACAGGGGGATCGTATTTT
CASSGGTGGSYF
>-|TRBJ1-2|-|14|TRBV7-2
TGTGCCAGCAGCCGAGGGATGGGCGGCTATGGCTACACCTTC
CASSRGMGGYGYTF
>-|TRBJ1-4|-|19|TRBV30
TGTGCCTGGAGTGCCGGACGGCTACGGGGGCCGGGCCCTAATGAAAAACTGTTTTTT
CAWSAGRLRGPGPNEKLFF
>-|TRBJ2-3|-|14|TRBV5-1
TGCGCCAGCTCCCCCACCACCCGCACAGATACGCAGTATTTT
CASSPTTRTDTQYF
>-|TRBJ2-7|-|17|TRBV27
TGTGCCAGCAGCACTAGGCAAGACATTTTAGTCTCCTACGAGCAGTACTTC
CASSTRQDILVSYEQYF
>-|TRBJ2-7|TRBD1|16|TRBV6-1
TGTGCCAGCAGTGTGGGGCCAGGCAGGGGGTCCTACGAGCAGTACTTC
CASSVGPGRGSYEQYF
>-|TRBJ2-7|-|15|TRBV7-9
TGTGCCAGCAGCGTAACCCCGACATCCCCCTACGAGCAGTACTTC
CASSVTPTSPYEQYF
>-|TRBJ2-1|TRBD2|15|TRBV7-8
TGTGCCAGCAGCTTAACTAGCGGGACCTACAATGAGCAGTTCTTC
CASSLTSGTYNEQFF
>-|TRBJ2-7|TRBD2|14|TRBV27
TGTGCCAGCAGTTTTAAGCGGGGGGGGCCCGAGCAGTACTTC
CASSFKRGGPEQYF
>-|TRBJ2-1|-|11|TRBV20-1
TGCAGTGCCCCGGAGGTCTATGAGCAGTTCTTC
CSAPEVYEQFF
>few|TRBJ1-2|TRBD1|15|TRBV9
TGTGCCAGCAGCGTAGACCCAGGGACAGGGTATGGCTACACCTTC
CASSVDPGTGYGYTF
>once|TRBJ1-2|TRBD1|15|TRBV19
TGTGCCAGTAGTCCCCTTGGGCAGGGGGTTTATGGCTACACCTTC
CASSPLGQGVYGYTF
>-|TRBJ1-1|-|12|TRBV6-5
TGTGCCAGCAGTTTAGGTGGGTTTCAAGCTTTCTTT
CASSLGGFQAFF
>-|TRBJ1-5|TRBD1|15|TRBV5-1
TGCGCCAGCAGCCCGACAGGGAATAGCAATCAGCCCCAGCATTTT
CASSPTGNSNQPQHF
>once|TRBJ2-5|TRBD1|13|TRBV5-1
TGCGCCAGCAGCCCGACAGGGGTAGAGACCCAGTACTTC
CASSPTGVETQYF
>-|TRBJ1-4|-|16|TRBV5-1
TGCGCCAGCAGCTTGGGAGTAGGAGTTAGTAATGAAAAACTGTTTTTT
CASSLGVGVSNEKLFF
>-|TRBJ2-5|-|17|TRBV5-1
TGCGCCAGCAGCTTGAGGTCCGCAGGGGTGATCCAAGAGACCCAGTACTTC
CASSLRSAGVIQETQYF
>-|TRBJ2-7|-|12|TRBV11-2
TGTGCCAGCAGCCCCCAACTCTACGAGCAGTACTTC
CASSPQLYEQYF
>-|TRBJ2-7|-|16|TRBV13
TGTGCCAGCAGCTTAAGTCCGGGCCAGGGGGGTTACGAGCAGTACTTC
CASSLSPGQGGYEQYF
>-|TRBJ2-6|-|18|TRBV6-4
TGTGCCAGCAGTGCCCGGGAGCGTCCAGACTCTGGGGCCAACGTCCTGACTTTC
CASSARERPDSGANVLTF
>once|TRBJ2-1|-|16|TRBV6-5
TGTGCCAGCAGTTACTCCCCGGGGGAGGCGTCCAATGAGCAGTTCTTC
CASSYSPGEASNEQFF
>-|TRBJ1-2|-|11|TRBV20-1
TGCAGTGCTAGATCGGGGTTTGGCTACACCTTC
CSARSGFGYTF
>-|TRBJ2-6|-|19|TRBV7-9
TGTGCCAGCAGCTTAGGCTCGGGACATCGGCAGTTTGGGGCCAACGTCCTGACTTTC
CASSLGSGHRQFGANVLTF